This TCR beta chain was obtained from a study of T cells in Graves' hyperthyroidism and ophthalmopathy. Study-wide background: Peripheral blood samples were taken at initial diagnosis, prior to any treatment.

This CDR3 is 11 amino acids long. Germline V CDR1 and CDR2: SNHLY, FYNNEI. Concerning this clonotype itself: At one end the junction does not follow the germline gene, possibly because of a read error.

What was amplified from RNA transcripts were TCR beta CDR3 regions. HTBI primers were used for first-round RT-PCR of the TCR CDR3. TCRdb redid the calling of the multiplex PCR reads with MiXCR, one entry per CDR3 protein. The data contain around 400,000 distinct CDR3 sequences, 15% to 18% of them seen just once; the ten biggest clones take up roughly 26%. Disease duration under 2 months; hyperthyroidism patients were aged 18 to 65. Ahead of any ophthalmopathy symptoms, the blood sample was obtained at the first diagnosis of hyperthyroidism. Sequencing used blood. V and J are TRBV2 and TRBJ1-2; D is possibly TRBD1 (5 bases). This TCR came from a woman under 30 with Graves' hyperthyroidism that later progressed to Graves' ophthalmopathy. The CDR3 region has the DNA TGTGCCAGCAGAGGGGACTATGACTACACCTTC. Amino acid sequence: CASRGDYDYTF.